This T cell receptor beta chain derives from a study of T cells in Graves' hyperthyroidism and ophthalmopathy. The CDR3 regions of TCR beta were amplified from RNA transcripts. TCR CDR3 underwent first-round RT-PCR with the HTBI primer set. MiXCR, applied by TCRdb to the multiplex PCR reads, yields one record per CDR3 protein. The repertoire holds around 700,000 distinct CDR3 sequences, with over 35% as singletons. Pregnant or lactating patients were excluded, as were those with uncontrolled infection or other autoimmune disease. Points from the study as a whole: The model forecast ophthalmopathy, anticipating it by a median roughly 6.3 months before onset.

In regard to this clonotype: Antigen unknown.

The germline gives CDR1 DFQATT, CDR2 SNEGSKA (reference sequence). This CDR3 region has 15 residues. J was trimmed by 4 bases and V by 0 bases; bases with no gene match: 2. This TCR derives from a middle-aged woman with Graves' hyperthyroidism. The chain joins TRBV20-1 to TRBJ1-6; 8 bases are shared with TRBD1. Sequences were obtained from blood. The CDR3 coding sequence is TGCAGTGCTAGAGATCGGACAGGGTATAATTCACCCCTCCACTTT. As protein: CSARDRTGYNSPLHF.